This TCR beta chain was captured in a study of blood T cell repertoires in COVID-19. With 3 bases clipped from V and 5 bases from J, the junction kept 9 bases outside the gene matches. Germline-derived CDR1 and CDR2 are DFQATT and SNEGSKA (reference sequence). This CDR3 comprises 15 residues. Per the original data handling: Amplification of reference gene primers was used by the study to estimate nucleated cell counts. This table comes from immunoSEQ multiplex PCR, and its TCRdb copy is limited to in-frame clones, with some not included. V, J and clone size are taken as reported in that table, and D and trimming were inferred from the DNA itself. The sample lists 200,000 to 300,000 clones; roughly 90% were seen once.

The chain couples TRBV20-1 to TRBJ2-2; 7 bases are shared with TRBD1. Sequencing was carried out using peripheral blood. This TCR derives from a man aged 55 to 69 who had recovered from COVID-19. The DNA for the CDR3 is TGCAGTGCTAGTTCGGGACAGCTACTAACCGGGGAGCTGTTTTTT. Translating it yields CSASSGQLLTGELFF.